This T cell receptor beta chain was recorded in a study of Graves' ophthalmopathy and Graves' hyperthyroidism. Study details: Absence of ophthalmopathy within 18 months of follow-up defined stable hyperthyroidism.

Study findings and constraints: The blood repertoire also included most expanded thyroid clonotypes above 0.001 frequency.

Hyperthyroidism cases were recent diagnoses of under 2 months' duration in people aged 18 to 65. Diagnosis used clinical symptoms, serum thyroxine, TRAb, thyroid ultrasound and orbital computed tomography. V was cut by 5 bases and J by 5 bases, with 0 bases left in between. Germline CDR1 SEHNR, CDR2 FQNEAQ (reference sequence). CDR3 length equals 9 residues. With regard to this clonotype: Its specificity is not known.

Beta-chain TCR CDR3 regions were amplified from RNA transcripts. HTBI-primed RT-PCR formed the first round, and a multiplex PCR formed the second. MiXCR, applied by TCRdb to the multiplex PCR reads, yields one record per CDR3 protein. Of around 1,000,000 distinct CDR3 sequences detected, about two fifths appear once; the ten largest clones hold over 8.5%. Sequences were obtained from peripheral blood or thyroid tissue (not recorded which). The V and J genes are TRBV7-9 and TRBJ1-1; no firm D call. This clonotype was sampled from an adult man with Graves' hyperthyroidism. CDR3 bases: TGTGCCAGCAGCACTGAAGCTTTCTTT. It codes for CASSTEAFF.